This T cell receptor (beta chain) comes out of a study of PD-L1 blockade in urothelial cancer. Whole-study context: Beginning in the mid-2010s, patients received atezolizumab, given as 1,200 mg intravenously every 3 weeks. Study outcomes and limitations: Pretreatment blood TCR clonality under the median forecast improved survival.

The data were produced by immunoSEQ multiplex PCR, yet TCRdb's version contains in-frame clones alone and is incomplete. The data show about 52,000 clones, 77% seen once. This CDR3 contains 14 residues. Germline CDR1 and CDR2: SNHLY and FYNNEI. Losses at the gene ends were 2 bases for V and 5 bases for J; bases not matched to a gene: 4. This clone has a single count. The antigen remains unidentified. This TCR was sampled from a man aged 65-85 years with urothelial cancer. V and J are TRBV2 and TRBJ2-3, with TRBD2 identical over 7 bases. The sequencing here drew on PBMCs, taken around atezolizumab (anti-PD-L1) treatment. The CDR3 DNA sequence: TGTGCCAGCAGTGAACTAGCGGCGGGAGATACGCAGTATTTT. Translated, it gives CASSELAAGDTQYF.